The rows below give T cell receptor beta chains drawn from one sample of a study of blood T cell repertoires in COVID-19. The table came from immunoSEQ multiplex PCR; TCRdb's copy has only in-frame clones and leaves some out. The sample has about 310,000 clones; about nine tenths are singletons. Sequenced sample: peripheral blood. These receptors all stem from a man aged 45-65 years with active or convalescent COVID-19. Both conserved end residues are part of each CDR3. Fields, in order: D gene, J gene, V gene, clone size, CDR3 protein, CDR3 DNA. A D gene is named only where the DNA matches it firmly. The size entry is marked missing in some rows and otherwise reads once, few, many or a size class.

>NA|TRBJ1-1|TRBV5-4|NA
CASSPKAQGITEAFF
TGTGCCAGCAGCCCGAAGGCGCAGGGGATCACTGAAGCTTTCTTT
>TRBD1|TRBJ1-2|TRBV5-1|NA
CASRSGQGAWGYTF
TGCGCCAGCAGGAGCGGACAGGGGGCGTGGGGCTACACCTTC
>NA|TRBJ1-1|TRBV11-2|NA
CASSNTPNTEAFF
TGTGCCAGCAGCAATACACCGAACACTGAAGCTTTCTTT
>TRBD1|TRBJ1-4|TRBV28|NA
CASSPVGQGDEKLFF
TGTGCCAGCAGCCCAGTGGGACAGGGGGACGAAAAACTGTTTTTT
>TRBD2|TRBJ2-5|TRBV19|NA
CASSNPLAGEIQETQYF
TGTGCCAGTAGTAACCCACTAGCGGGGGAGATCCAAGAGACCCAGTACTTC
>NA|TRBJ1-2|TRBV28|NA
CASSPPGDLFYGYTF
TGTGCCAGCAGTCCCCCAGGGGACCTTTTCTATGGCTACACCTTC
>NA|TRBJ1-4|TRBV19|NA
CASSIGVHDEKLFF
TGTGCCAGTAGTATCGGGGTTCATGATGAAAAACTGTTTTTT
>TRBD1|TRBJ2-7|TRBV5-1|NA
CASSLRQGKGHEQYF
TGCGCCAGCAGCTTGAGACAGGGCAAGGGGCACGAGCAGTACTTC
>TRBD1|TRBJ2-1|TRBV24-1|NA
CATSDPSGTGVNEQFF
TGTGCCACCAGTGATCCCTCCGGGACAGGGGTTAATGAGCAGTTCTTC
>TRBD1|TRBJ1-5|TRBV9|once
CASSAGTGESNQPQHF
TGTGCCAGCAGCGCCGGGACAGGGGAAAGCAATCAGCCCCAGCATTTT
>NA|TRBJ1-2|TRBV7-9|NA
CASSFVGSLYGYTF
TGTGCCAGCAGCTTCGTTGGCAGTCTCTATGGCTACACCTTC
>NA|TRBJ2-5|TRBV18|NA
CASSPGQDQETQYF
TGTGCCAGCTCACCAGGACAAGACCAAGAGACCCAGTACTTC
>NA|TRBJ1-2|TRBV5-5|few
CASSNQGSPYGYTF
TGTGCCAGCAGCAACCAGGGGAGCCCCTATGGCTACACCTTC
>NA|TRBJ2-1|TRBV9|once
CASSVAGLLSYNEQFF
TGTGCCAGCAGCGTAGCGGGACTCCTTTCCTACAATGAGCAGTTCTTC
>NA|TRBJ2-1|TRBV21-1|few
CASSNGGFEQFF
TGTGCCAGCAGCAATGGGGGGTTTGAGCAGTTCTTC
>NA|TRBJ1-1|TRBV21-1|NA
CASSNLNLHSTEAFF
TGTGCCAGCAGCAACCTTAACCTGCACAGCACTGAAGCTTTCTTT
>TRBD2|TRBJ2-5|TRBV15|NA
CATSRTSGVGDQYF
TGTGCCACCAGCAGGACTAGCGGGGTCGGGGACCAGTACTTC
>TRBD2|TRBJ2-7|TRBV18|NA
CASSPPGPSGRYEQYF
TGTGCCAGCTCACCACCCGGACCTAGCGGGAGATACGAGCAGTACTTC
>NA|TRBJ1-1|TRBV2|NA
CASRATGEAFF
TGTGCCAGCCGAGCTACAGGGGAAGCTTTCTTT
>TRBD1|TRBJ1-5|TRBV2|NA
CASSQGAGNQPQHF
TGTGCCAGCAGCCAGGGGGCGGGCAATCAGCCCCAGCATTTT
>NA|TRBJ1-1|TRBV6-6|NA
CASIPGHTNTEAFF
TGTGCCAGCATCCCGGGACATACGAACACTGAAGCTTTCTTT
>NA|TRBJ2-2|TRBV9|NA
CASSVSSHLGGELFF
TGTGCCAGCAGCGTATCTAGCCATCTAGGGGGGGAGCTGTTTTTT
>NA|TRBJ2-7|TRBV4-2|once
CASSQDGSGSTYEQYF
TGTGCCAGCAGCCAAGATGGTAGCGGATCGACCTACGAGCAGTACTTC
>TRBD1|TRBJ2-7|TRBV10-3|NA
CAISYRGPYEQYF
TGTGCCATCAGTTACAGGGGCCCCTACGAGCAGTACTTC
>NA|TRBJ2-3|TRBV9|NA
CASSVTGMNTDTQYF
TGTGCCAGCAGCGTAACAGGGATGAACACAGATACGCAGTATTTT
>TRBD1|TRBJ1-1|TRBV12-3/TRBV12-4|NA
CASSFQNRGAAFF
TGTGCCAGCAGTTTCCAAAACAGGGGAGCAGCTTTCTTT
>TRBD1|TRBJ1-5|TRBV13|NA
CASSSQGAGQPQHF
TGTGCCAGCAGTTCCCAGGGGGCAGGTCAGCCCCAGCATTTT
>NA|TRBJ1-4|TRBV27|NA
CASSFRGANEKLFF
TGTGCCAGCAGTTTCAGGGGTGCTAATGAAAAACTGTTTTTT
>NA|TRBJ2-7|TRBV27|NA
CASSLMGAGYEQYF
TGTGCCAGCAGTTTAATGGGGGCTGGGTACGAGCAGTACTTC
>NA|TRBJ2-6|TRBV6-6|NA
CASSYGVGRQGGVSGANVLTF
TGTGCCAGCAGCTACGGCGTGGGAAGGCAGGGGGGTGTAAGTGGGGCCAACGTCCTGACTTTC
>TRBD1|TRBJ1-5|TRBV6-5|NA
CASSTGANQPQHF
TGTGCCAGCAGTACAGGGGCCAATCAGCCCCAGCATTTT
>NA|TRBJ2-1|TRBV4-3|NA
CASSPPEGAGGMYNEQFF
TGCGCCAGCAGCCCCCCGGAGGGGGCGGGGGGTATGTACAATGAGCAGTTCTTC
>TRBD1|TRBJ2-3|TRBV5-1|NA
CASSTGTGKDTQYF
TGCGCCAGTTCTACCGGGACAGGGAAAGATACGCAGTATTTT
>NA|TRBJ2-3|TRBV6-4|NA
CASSIGLEDTQYF
TGTGCCAGCAGCATCGGACTTGAAGATACGCAGTATTTT
>TRBD2|TRBJ2-7|TRBV6-6|few
CASSYGELAGRYEQYF
TGTGCCAGCAGTTACGGTGAACTAGCGGGAAGGTACGAGCAGTACTTC
>TRBD1|TRBJ1-1|TRBV5-1|NA
CASSMRTGDTEAFF
TGCGCCAGCAGCATGCGGACAGGGGATACTGAAGCTTTCTTT
>NA|TRBJ1-5|TRBV18|NA
CASSPQRRGGQPQHF
TGTGCCAGCTCACCACAAAGAAGGGGCGGTCAGCCCCAGCATTTT
>TRBD2|TRBJ2-2|TRBV7-2|NA
CASSPRTSRSSTGELFF
TGTGCCAGCAGCCCTCGGACTAGCCGGAGCAGTACCGGGGAGCTGTTTTTT
>NA|TRBJ1-2|TRBV3-1/TRBV3-2|NA
CASSQDLYGYTF
TGTGCCAGCAGCCAAGATCTGTATGGCTACACCTTC
>TRBD1|TRBJ1-3|TRBV3-1/TRBV3-2|NA
CASSPRDRDKDSGNTIYF
TGTGCCAGCAGCCCTAGGGACAGGGACAAAGACTCTGGAAACACCATATATTTT
>TRBD1|TRBJ1-1|TRBV18|NA
CASSSSGGTEAFF
TGTGCCAGCTCCTCCTCAGGGGGCACTGAAGCTTTCTTT
>TRBD2|TRBJ2-7|TRBV5-1|once
CASSLPGRGNYEQYF
TGCGCCAGCAGCCTCCCGGGGAGGGGCAACTACGAGCAATACTTC
>TRBD1|TRBJ1-4|TRBV7-9|NA
CASSLGQGTNEKLFF
TGTGCCAGCAGCTTAGGACAGGGGACTAATGAAAAACTGTTTTTT
>TRBD2|TRBJ2-2|TRBV19|NA
CASSTPGTSGRATFRELFF
TGTGCCAGTAGTACCCCCGGGACTAGCGGGAGGGCCACATTCAGGGAGCTGTTTTTT
>NA|TRBJ1-4|TRBV2|NA
CASSGEVNEKLFF
TGTGCCAGCAGTGGGGAGGTTAATGAAAAACTGTTTTTT
>TRBD1|TRBJ2-1|TRBV23-1|once
CASSHTGTDFSYNEQFF
TGCGCCAGCAGTCACACCGGGACAGACTTCTCCTACAATGAGCAGTTCTTC
>TRBD1|TRBJ1-2|TRBV6-5|NA
CASRADRGVNYGYTF
TGTGCCAGCAGAGCGGACAGGGGTGTGAACTATGGCTACACCTTC
>NA|TRBJ2-3|TRBV15|NA
CATSTTVNAADTQYF
TGTGCCACCAGCACGACAGTGAACGCCGCCGATACGCAGTATTTT
>NA|TRBJ2-3|TRBV2|NA
CASGGIPLITDTQYF
TGTGCCAGCGGGGGGATTCCCCTTATCACAGATACGCAGTATTTT
>NA|TRBJ2-3|TRBV7-2|NA
CASSLSEYTDTQYF
TGTGCCAGCAGCCTTAGCGAGTACACAGATACGCAGTATTTT
>TRBD1|TRBJ1-2|TRBV5-1|NA
CASSTGQGAIDGYTF
TGCGCCAGCAGCACCGGACAGGGGGCGATCGATGGCTACACCTTC
>NA|TRBJ1-6|TRBV11-1|once
CASSPKTPRDSPLHF
TGTGCCAGCAGCCCGAAAACTCCACGGGATTCACCCCTCCACTTT
>TRBD1|TRBJ1-4|TRBV28|NA
CASSLDTGEDEKLFF
TGTGCCAGCAGTTTAGATACAGGGGAGGATGAAAAACTGTTTTTT
>NA|TRBJ2-1|TRBV27|once
CASSFGPYNEQFF
TGTGCCAGCAGTTTTGGCCCGTACAATGAGCAGTTCTTC
>TRBD1|TRBJ1-2|TRBV5-6|NA
CASSFGQGYGYTF
TGTGCCAGCAGCTTCGGACAGGGTTATGGCTACACCTTC